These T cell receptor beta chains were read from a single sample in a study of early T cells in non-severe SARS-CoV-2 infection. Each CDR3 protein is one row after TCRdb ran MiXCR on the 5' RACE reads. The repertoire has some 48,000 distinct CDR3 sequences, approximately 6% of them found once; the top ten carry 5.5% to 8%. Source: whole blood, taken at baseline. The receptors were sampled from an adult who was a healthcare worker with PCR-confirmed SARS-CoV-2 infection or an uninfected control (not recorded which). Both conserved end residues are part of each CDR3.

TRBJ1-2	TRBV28	CASRQTGKRFNYGYTF
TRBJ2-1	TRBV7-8	CASSLVAGLGSYNEQFF
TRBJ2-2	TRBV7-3	CASSLTSRTGELFF
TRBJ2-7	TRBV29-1	CSFQGAYEQYF
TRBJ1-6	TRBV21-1	CASSKGRGRRSPLHF
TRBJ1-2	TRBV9	CASSVAGRGLLDGYTF
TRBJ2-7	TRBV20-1	CSAFAVTSGRAYEQYF
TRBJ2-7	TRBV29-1	CSVGSPGEQYF
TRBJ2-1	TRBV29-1	CSARAGGPSGEQFF
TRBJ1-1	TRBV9	CASSSGERTPPRKGEAFF
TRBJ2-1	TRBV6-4	CASTEPEDSVSYNEQFF
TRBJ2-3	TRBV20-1	CSALIRVAGELDTQYF
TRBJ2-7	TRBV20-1	CSAKPTGTGERLREQYF
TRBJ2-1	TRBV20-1	CSASPLGASGRNEQFF
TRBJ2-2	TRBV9	CARLLETGELFF
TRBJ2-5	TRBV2	CASSNDRFGETQYF
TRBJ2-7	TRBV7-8	CASSLMVFSYEQYF
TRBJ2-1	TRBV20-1	CSARDVRGDEQFF
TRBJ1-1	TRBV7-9	CASSSQAGRGLGNTEAFF
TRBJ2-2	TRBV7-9	CASRPPGFGAGELFF
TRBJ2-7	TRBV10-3	CAIRDIGEQYF
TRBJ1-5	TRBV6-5	CVSSTGFKGNQPQHF
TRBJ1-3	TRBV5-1	CASSLGRSTDTIYF
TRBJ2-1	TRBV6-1	CASSETLASAEQFF
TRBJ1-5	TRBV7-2	CASSLDGSYSNQPQHF
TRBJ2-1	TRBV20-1	CSARDHSGIYNEQFF
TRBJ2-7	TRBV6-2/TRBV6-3	CASSYSYHRGRYEQYF
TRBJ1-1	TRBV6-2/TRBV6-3	CASRRQAMNTEAFF
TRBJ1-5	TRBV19	CASRGTDNQPQHF
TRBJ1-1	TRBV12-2	CASRLDGRGRLDTEAFF
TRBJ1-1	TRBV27	CASSVESRTGRNTEAFF
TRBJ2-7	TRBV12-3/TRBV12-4	CASSLSVGDYEQYF
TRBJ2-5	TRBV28	CASSPPVLERETQYF
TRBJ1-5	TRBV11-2	CASSLEPRTMGGNQPQHF
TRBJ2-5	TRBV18	CASSRGTGGETQYF
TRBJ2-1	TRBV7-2	CASSFGLQLTNSYNEQFF
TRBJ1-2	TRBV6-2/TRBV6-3	CASRAGTGDGYTF
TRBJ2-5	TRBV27	CASSSGTWWDREETQYF
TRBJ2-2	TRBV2	CASSPISGVTGELFF
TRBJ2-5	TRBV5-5	CASSLGGHPEETQYF
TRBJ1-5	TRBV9	CASSSGWNQPQHF
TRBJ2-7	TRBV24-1	CATPRDRDGEQYF
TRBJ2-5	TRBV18	CASSPLEGQETQYF
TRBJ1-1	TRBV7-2	CASSLGGAGTEAFF
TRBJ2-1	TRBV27	CASRPPSTSRIYNEQFF
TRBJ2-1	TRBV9	CASSVDWVPNEQFF
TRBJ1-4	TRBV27	CASSSEGRKEEKLFF
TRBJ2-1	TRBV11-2	CASSFTDTNNEQFF